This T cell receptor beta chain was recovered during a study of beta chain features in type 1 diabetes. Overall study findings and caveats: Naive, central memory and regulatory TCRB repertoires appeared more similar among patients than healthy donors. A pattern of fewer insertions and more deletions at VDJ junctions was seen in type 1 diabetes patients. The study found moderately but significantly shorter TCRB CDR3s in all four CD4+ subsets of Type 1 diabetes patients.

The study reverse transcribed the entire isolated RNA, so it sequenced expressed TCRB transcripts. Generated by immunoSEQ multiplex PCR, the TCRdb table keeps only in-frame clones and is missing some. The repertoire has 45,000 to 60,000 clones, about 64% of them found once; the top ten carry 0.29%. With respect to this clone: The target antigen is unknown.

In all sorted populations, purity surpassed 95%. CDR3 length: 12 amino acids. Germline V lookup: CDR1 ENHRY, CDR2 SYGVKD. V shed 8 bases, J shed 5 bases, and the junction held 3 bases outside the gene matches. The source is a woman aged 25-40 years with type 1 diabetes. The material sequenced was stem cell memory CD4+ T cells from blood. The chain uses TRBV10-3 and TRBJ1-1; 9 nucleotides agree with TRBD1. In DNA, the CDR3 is TGTGCCATCGGACAGGGGAGGACTGAAGCTTTCTTT. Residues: CAIGQGRTEAFF.